The 32 T cell receptor beta chains listed next were all sequenced from one sample in a study of chemoradiotherapy in HPV16-positive cancers. Produced via immunoSEQ multiplex PCR; TCRdb's table is partial and in-frame only. The sample holds just under 40,000 clones; around three quarters are singletons and the top ten take 5.2%. The sequenced sample was blood, obtained from a patient who underwent chemoradiotherapy. These receptors were collected from a human donor with HPV-associated anogenital cancer.

The sample holds a few counts of this clone. The V call is TRBV5-1, the J call TRBJ1-1; D is unresolved. V lost 0 bases and J 1 base, leaving 10 bases between the germline ends. Looked up from germline, CDR1 is SGHRS and CDR2 is YFSETQ. This CDR3 is built from 15 residues. As DNA, the CDR3 is TGCGCCAGCAGCTTGGTTCCGGGAACGAACACTGAAGCTTTCTTT. It specifies CASSLVPGTNTEAFF.

The chain joins TRBV7-2 to TRBJ2-4; D may be TRBD1 (6 bases). Germline values: CDR1 SGHTA, CDR2 FQGNSA. The V gene lost 4 bases and the J gene lost 6 bases, with 10 bases spanning the gap. There are 13 residues in the CDR3. The DNA of the CDR3 is TGTGCCAGCAGCTCACAGGGCGGAAACATTCAGTACTTC. Amino acids: CASSSQGGNIQYF.

The CDR3, as DNA: TGCGCCAGCAGACCCGGGACTCTAAACACCGGGGAGCTGTTTTTT. Translating it yields CASRPGTLNTGELFF. The chain employs TRBV10-1 and TRBJ2-2, with D perhaps matching TRBD2 (6 bases). Per germline, CDR1 WNHNN and CDR2 SYGVQD (reference sequence). V was pared by 6 bases and J by 2 bases, with 13 bases between. The CDR3 has 15 residues.

The V call is TRBV5-4, the J call TRBJ1-1; 7 bases match TRBD1. V was pared by 4 bases and J by 3 bases, with 6 bases of the junction left unmatched. The CDR3 length is 14 residues. Germline values: CDR1 SGHNT, CDR2 YYREEE (reference sequence). The chain's CDR3 is CASSKTQGDTEAFF. The CDR3 DNA sequence: TGTGCCAGCAGCAAAACCCAGGGGGACACTGAAGCTTTCTTT.

V is TRBV15 and J is TRBJ2-1; the match to TRBD1 covers 10 bases. The CDR3 length is 20 residues. Germline CDR1 and CDR2: LNHNV and YYDKDF (reference sequence). The trim removed 0 bases at V and 0 bases at J, leaving 11 bases unmatched. DNA for the CDR3: TGTGCCACCAGCAGAGATCGAAGGACAGGGGGTGTGGGCTCCTACAATGAGCAGTTCTTC. It codes for CATSRDRRTGGVGSYNEQFF.

V usage is TRBV2 and J usage is TRBJ2-2, with 9 bases aligning to TRBD2. The germline V gene encodes CDR1 SNHLY and CDR2 FYNNEI. CDR3 size: 15 residues. V dropped 5 bases and J dropped 6; count of bases not matched to a gene: 7. The CDR3 sequence is CASSPAGGVAGELFF. The CDR3 nucleotides are TGTGCCAGCAGTCCGGCGGGGGGGGTCGCCGGGGAGCTGTTTTTT.

The chain couples TRBV6-5 to TRBJ2-1; D gene unclear. V was pared by 6 bases and J by 15 bases, with 15 bases between. The CDR3 has 11 residues. Looked up from germline, CDR1 is MNHEY and CDR2 is SVGAGI. The chain's CDR3 is CASRAGSRRFF. As DNA, the CDR3 is TGTGCCAGCAGGGCCGGGTCAAGACGGTTCTTC.

The CDR3 reads CASSPRQGGTGELFF. The DNA of the CDR3 is TGTGCCAGCAGCCCGCGACAGGGCGGCACCGGGGAGCTGTTTTTT. The chain is built from TRBV7-2 and TRBJ2-2; 7 nucleotides line up with TRBD1. The V and J ends lost 5 bases and 4 bases, in that order; junction bases with no gene match: 7. Per germline, CDR1 SGHTA and CDR2 FQGNSA. The CDR3 loop spans 15 amino acids. The variable domain in full, with the rest retrieved from reference TRBV7-2 and TRBJ2-2, is GAGVSQSPSNKVTEKGKDVELRCDPISGHTALYWYRQSLGQGLEFLIYFQGNSAPDKSGLPSDRFSAERTGGSVSTLTIQRTQQEDSAVYLCASSPRQGGTGELFFGEGSRLTVL.

The genes are TRBV6-1 and TRBJ1-5; D is ambiguous. Per germline, CDR1 MNHNS and CDR2 SASEGT. V was clipped by 0 bases and J by 0 bases, with 9 bases between them. The CDR3 spans 16 residues. The DNA of the CDR3 is TGTGCCAGCAGTGAAGCGCCCCCGCATAGCAATCAGCCCCAGCATTTT. Translation gives CASSEAPPHSNQPQHF.

This clone occurred once. The chain combines TRBV9 with TRBJ1-2; D perhaps matches TRBD1 (6 bases). V lost 4 bases to trimming and J lost 4 bases, with 14 bases between them. The CDR3 sequence is 14 residues long. Germline assignment: CDR1 SGDLS and CDR2 YYNGEE. The CDR3 spells CASSLSTGTYGYTF. CDR3 DNA: TGTGCCAGCAGCCTATCCACAGGGACCTATGGCTACACCTTC. Using reference TRBV9 and TRBJ1-2 for the parts outside the CDR3, the full variable domain is DSGVTQTPKHLITATGQRVTLRCSPRSGDLSVYWYQQSLDQGLQFLIQYYNGEERAKGNILERFSAQQFPDLHSELNLSSLELGDSALYFCASSLSTGTYGYTFGSGTRLTVV.

The chain joins TRBV19 to TRBJ1-1; D gene uncertain. The CDR3 loop spans 12 amino acids. Trimming removed 4 bases at V and 11 bases at J, with 14 bases between. CDR1 is LNHDA and CDR2 is SQIVND in the germline V gene (reference sequence). As DNA, the CDR3 is TGTGCCAGTAGTACTCTAGGGTGGTCGGCTTTCTTT. Encoded protein: CASSTLGWSAFF.

On this clone: At one boundary the junction diverges from the germline segment, which might be a read error. CDR3 in amino acids: CASSRGGQGRVF. The CDR3 bases are TGTGCCAGCAGTAGGGGGGGCCAAGGACGGGTCTTC. This chain links TRBV11-2 with TRBJ2-1; perhaps TRBD2 as D (7 bases). Germline loops: CDR1 SGHAT, CDR2 FQNNGV. This CDR3 is 12 amino acids long.

This chain joins TRBV7-6 and TRBJ2-3; 15 bases align to TRBD2. The germline gives CDR1 SGHVS, CDR2 FNYEAQ. The CDR3 contains 16 residues. V dropped 5 bases and J dropped 5; count of bases not matched to a gene: 5. The DNA of the CDR3 is TGTGCCAGCAGCCCTGGACTAGCGGGGGGGCGAGATACGCAGTATTTT. Translation gives CASSPGLAGGRDTQYF. The full variable domain, completed using reference TRBV7-6 and TRBJ2-3, is GAGVSQSPRYKVTKRGQDVALRCDPISGHVSLYWYRQALGQGPEFLTYFNYEAQQDKSGLPNDRFSAERPEGSISTLTIQRTEQRDSAMYRCASSPGLAGGRDTQYFGPGTRLTVL.

The V call is TRBV11-3, the J call TRBJ2-1; D is perhaps TRBD2 (7 bases). CDR3 length: 16 amino acids. CDR1 SGHNT and CDR2 YENEEA come from the germline V gene. Trimming took off 1 base at V and 9 bases at J, with 19 bases between the two ends. The CDR3 DNA is TGTGCCAGCAGCTTAGGATCCGGGGGGCCTAGGATTGAGCAGTTCTTC. It translates to CASSLGSGGPRIEQFF.

The V and J genes are TRBV7-2 and TRBJ2-6; D may be TRBD1 (5 bases). The CDR3 loop spans 16 amino acids. Germline CDR1 is SGHTA and CDR2 is FQGNSA. Trimming removed 5 bases from V and 0 bases from J, with 11 bases in between. For the CDR3, the DNA is TGTGCCAGCAGCCTCAGGGTGGGCTCTGGGGCCAACGTCCTGACTTTC. Protein: CASSLRVGSGANVLTF.

The rearrangement links TRBV7-3 to TRBJ2-2; D call uncertain. The germline V and J ends were trimmed by 3 bases and 0 bases, with 2 bases remaining between them. Germline V lookup: CDR1 SGHTA, CDR2 FQGTGA. This CDR3 is 13 amino acids long. CDR3 in DNA: TGTGCCAGCAGCTTGCCGAACACCGGGGAGCTGTTTTTT. Amino acids: CASSLPNTGELFF.

The V gene is TRBV6-6, the J gene TRBJ2-5, with D perhaps TRBD1 (5 bases). The CDR3 consists of 10 residues. V shed 10 bases and J shed 7 bases, with 10 bases lying between them. Germline CDR1 is MNHNY and CDR2 is SVGAGI (reference sequence). The CDR3 loop reads CATQGGTQYF. CDR3 nucleotide sequence: TGTGCCACCCAGGGCGGGACCCAGTACTTC.

The chain combines TRBV4-2 with TRBJ2-7; tentatively, D is TRBD2 (5 bases). The CDR3 is made up of 14 amino acids. Trimming cost V 1 base and J 1 base, with 8 bases left between them. The germline gives CDR1 LGHNA, CDR2 YNFKEQ. The CDR3 sequence: CASSQASGSYEQYF. The CDR3, as DNA: TGTGCCAGCAGCCAAGCCAGCGGATCCTACGAGCAGTACTTC.

This clone was found once. The chain uses TRBV5-5 and TRBJ1-4; weak D call: TRBD1 (6 bases). Trimming removed 0 bases from V and 7 bases from J, with 13 bases in between. CDR3 length: 15 residues. The germline CDR1 and CDR2 sequences are SGHKS and YYEKEE (reference sequence). The CDR3 DNA follows: TGTGCCAGCAGCTTGGAGGGGGGTGGAGGTGAAAAACTGTTTTTT. This sequence encodes CASSLEGGGGEKLFF.

The V gene is TRBV7-8, the J gene TRBJ2-3; no definite D call. This CDR3 comprises 12 residues. Germline-derived CDR1 and CDR2 are SGHVS and FQNEAQ. Trimming shortened V by 5 bases and J by 4 bases, and 7 bases separated the two germline ends. The CDR3 region is CASSAISDTQYF. The CDR3, as DNA: TGTGCCAGCAGCGCGATTTCAGATACGCAGTATTTT. Full variable domain (remainder filled in from reference TRBV7-8 and TRBJ2-3): GAGVSQSPRYKVAKRGQDVALRCDPISGHVSLFWYQQALGQGPEFLTYFQNEAQLDKSGLPSDRFFAERPEGSVSTLKIQRTQQEDSAVYLCASSAISDTQYFGPGTRLTVL.

The rearrangement links TRBV7-6 to TRBJ1-5, with 10 bases aligning to TRBD1. Trimming cost V 5 bases and J 2 bases; bases outside gene matches: 9. This CDR3 has 17 residues. The germline V gene has CDR1 SGHVS and CDR2 FNYEAQ. CDR3 bases: TGTGCCAGCAGCCATGGGACAGGGGAAATAGGCAATCAGCCCCAGCATTTT. Translated, it gives CASSHGTGEIGNQPQHF.

V and J are TRBV5-1 and TRBJ1-1; 9 bases align to TRBD1. CDR1 is SGHRS, CDR2 YFSETQ, per germline. The CDR3 consists of 15 residues. V gave up 4 bases and J gave up 5 bases; unmatched junction bases: 9. CDR3 protein: CASSPRATGGTEAFF. The CDR3 DNA reads TGCGCCAGCAGCCCTCGCGCGACAGGGGGGACTGAAGCTTTCTTT.

J is TRBJ1-1 and V is TRBV5-5, with D maybe TRBD1 (6 bases). Germline V gene sequence: CDR1 SGHKS, CDR2 YYEKEE (reference sequence). The germline V and J ends were trimmed by 4 bases and 5 bases, with 15 bases remaining between them. This CDR3 region has 14 residues. CDR3 coding DNA: TGTGCCAGCAGCCAAACCCGGGACACAACTGAAGCTTTCTTT. Its protein is CASSQTRDTTEAFF.

The chain carries TRBV18 and TRBJ1-4; D not certain. The CDR3 contains 14 residues. Germline loops: CDR1 KGHSH, CDR2 LQKENI. The ends were cut back, 6 bases at V and 4 bases at J, with 12 bases in the middle. This CDR3 is CASSREADNEKLFF. CDR3 in DNA: TGTGCCAGCTCTCGGGAGGCCGATAATGAAAAACTGTTTTTT.

The rearrangement uses TRBV6-1 and TRBJ1-2; unclear D gene. CDR1 and CDR2 (germline): MNHNS, SASEGT. The CDR3 is made up of 13 amino acids. Trimming removed 2 bases at V and 8 bases at J, with 12 bases between. CDR3 sequence: CASSESPFGGYTF. The CDR3 DNA is TGTGCCAGCAGTGAAAGTCCCTTCGGGGGCTACACCTTC.

CDR3: CASSVGSGSVIQYF. CDR3 nucleotide sequence: TGTGCCAGCAGCGTGGGGTCAGGGTCGGTCATTCAGTACTTC. The chain is built from TRBV7-9 and TRBJ2-4, with a weak D call TRBD1 (5 bases). Per the germline V gene, CDR1 is SEHNR and CDR2 is FQNEAQ (reference sequence). The CDR3 runs 14 residues. V lost 5 bases, J lost 9 bases, and 17 bases lay in between. The whole variable domain, remainder taken from reference TRBV7-9 and TRBJ2-4, is DTGVSQNPRHKITKRGQNVTFRCDPISEHNRLYWYRQTLGQGPEFLTYFQNEAQLEKSRLLSDRFSAERPKGSFSTLEIQRTEQGDSAMYLCASSVGSGSVIQYFGAGTRLSVL.

This clone came up a few times. The chain has TRBV19 and TRBJ1-5; D is undetermined. The V gene's germline CDR1 is LNHDA and CDR2 SQIVND (reference sequence). CDR3 size: 13 residues. V was pared by 6 bases and J by 2 bases, with 8 bases between. DNA of the CDR3: TGTGCCAGTAGCCGTATGGGCAATCAGCCCCAGCATTTT. It codes for CASSRMGNQPQHF.

Only one count was recorded for this clone. The rearrangement links TRBV7-2 to TRBJ1-3; D gene ambiguous. The CDR3 consists of 15 residues. CDR1 is SGHTA, CDR2 FQGNSA, per germline. V was clipped by 1 base and J by 1 base, with 8 bases between them. CDR3 sequence: CASSLEGYSGNTIYF. The CDR3 nucleotides are TGTGCCAGCAGCTTAGAAGGTTATTCTGGAAACACCATATATTTT.

The chain employs TRBV6-4 and TRBJ1-2; D perhaps matches TRBD1 (5 bases). CDR3 size: 15 residues. Germline CDR1 reads MRHNA; CDR2 reads SNTAGT. The ends were cut back, 2 bases at V and 8 bases at J, with 18 bases in the middle. CDR3 sequence: CASSDTGRALGGYTF. CDR3 DNA sequence: TGTGCCAGCAGTGACACGGGCAGGGCCCTTGGGGGCTACACCTTC.

The rearrangement uses TRBV10-3 and TRBJ1-4; 9 nucleotides agree with TRBD1. With V trimmed by 10 bases and J by 5 bases, 8 bases remained unmatched. Germline V gene data show CDR1 as ENHRY and CDR2 as SYGVKD. The CDR3 is 14 amino acids. The CDR3 DNA reads TGTGCCACCCGGCCCGGGACAGGGAATGAAAAACTGTTTTTT. Translation: CATRPGTGNEKLFF.

The chain is built from TRBV6-1 and TRBJ1-5; tentatively, D is TRBD1 (5 bases). This CDR3 region has 15 residues. The V and J ends lost 0 bases and 7 bases respectively, with 13 bases between them. Germline V gene sequence: CDR1 MNHNS, CDR2 SASEGT. The CDR3 DNA is TGTGCCAGCAGTGAAGCGGGGGGGAAATCGCAGCCCCAGCATTTT. Protein sequence: CASSEAGGKSQPQHF.

This rearrangement joins TRBV7-2 to TRBJ2-1; a possible D gene is TRBD1 (6 bases). The germline V gene encodes CDR1 SGHTA and CDR2 FQGNSA. V shed 1 base and J shed 1 base, with 11 bases lying between them. The CDR3 runs 16 residues. Written as DNA, the CDR3 is TGTGCCAGCAGCTTAGGGGGGACAACTTCCTACAATGAGCAGTTCTTC. Translated, it gives CASSLGGTTSYNEQFF.